Listed below are T cell receptor beta chains from one sample, sequenced in a study of T cells after yellow fever vaccination. TCRdb recomputed calls from the 5' RACE reads with MiXCR, one row per CDR3 protein. The sample has about 220,000 distinct CDR3 sequences; about 3% are singletons. The source was CD4+ T cells sorted from PBMCs, collected 10 days after the yellow fever booster vaccination. The receptors stem from a man aged 18 to 29 who received the YFV17D yellow fever vaccine. Both conserved end residues are part of each CDR3. The D gene is left open where the match is weak. Clone size appears in some rows only: once, few, many, or a class for an expanded clone.

v_call: TRBV6-6; j_call: TRBJ1-5; clone_size: many; d_call: .; cdr3_aa: CASSRGMESQPQHF; cdr3_nt: TGTGCCAGCAGCCGTGGGATGGAGTCTCAGCCCCAGCATTTT
v_call: TRBV6-6; j_call: TRBJ2-7; clone_size: .; d_call: .; cdr3_aa: CASRQQTDTYPYEQYF; cdr3_nt: TGTGCCAGCAGACAACAGACAGACACCTATCCCTACGAGCAGTACTTC
v_call: TRBV12-5; j_call: TRBJ1-5; clone_size: many; d_call: TRBD1; cdr3_aa: CASGLSFGQGAQPQHF; cdr3_nt: TGTGCTAGTGGTTTGTCCTTCGGACAGGGCGCACAGCCCCAGCATTTT
v_call: TRBV6-6; j_call: TRBJ1-5; clone_size: few; d_call: .; cdr3_aa: CASSWWAQDQPQHF; cdr3_nt: TGTGCCAGCAGTTGGTGGGCACAGGATCAGCCCCAGCATTTT
v_call: TRBV5-5; j_call: TRBJ1-5; clone_size: .; d_call: .; cdr3_aa: CASSLDPFGRANQPQHF; cdr3_nt: TGTGCCAGCAGCTTGGACCCATTTGGAAGGGCCAATCAGCCCCAGCATTTT
v_call: TRBV12-3/TRBV12-4; j_call: TRBJ2-3; clone_size: .; d_call: TRBD2; cdr3_aa: CASTLAGIGTDTQYF; cdr3_nt: TGTGCCAGCACTTTAGCGGGGATCGGCACAGATACGCAGTATTTT
v_call: TRBV20-1; j_call: TRBJ2-1; clone_size: many; d_call: TRBD2; cdr3_aa: CSARSGGAGHEQFF; cdr3_nt: TGCAGTGCTAGAAGCGGGGGGGCCGGGCATGAGCAGTTCTTC
v_call: TRBV14; j_call: TRBJ2-7; clone_size: many; d_call: .; cdr3_aa: CASSQGSTRFYEQYF; cdr3_nt: TGTGCCAGCAGCCAAGGATCAACAAGGTTCTACGAGCAGTACTTC
v_call: TRBV5-6; j_call: TRBJ1-2; clone_size: .; d_call: .; cdr3_aa: CASSFLADNYGYTF; cdr3_nt: TGTGCCAGCAGCTTCCTGGCTGATAACTATGGCTACACCTTC
v_call: TRBV7-2; j_call: TRBJ2-3; clone_size: many; d_call: TRBD2; cdr3_aa: CASTVHRGGGTDTQYF; cdr3_nt: TGTGCCAGCACCGTACACCGGGGGGGAGGGACAGATACGCAGTATTTT
v_call: TRBV7-2; j_call: TRBJ2-1; clone_size: many; d_call: .; cdr3_aa: CASSVGDEQFF; cdr3_nt: TGTGCCAGCAGCGTCGGGGACGAGCAGTTCTTC